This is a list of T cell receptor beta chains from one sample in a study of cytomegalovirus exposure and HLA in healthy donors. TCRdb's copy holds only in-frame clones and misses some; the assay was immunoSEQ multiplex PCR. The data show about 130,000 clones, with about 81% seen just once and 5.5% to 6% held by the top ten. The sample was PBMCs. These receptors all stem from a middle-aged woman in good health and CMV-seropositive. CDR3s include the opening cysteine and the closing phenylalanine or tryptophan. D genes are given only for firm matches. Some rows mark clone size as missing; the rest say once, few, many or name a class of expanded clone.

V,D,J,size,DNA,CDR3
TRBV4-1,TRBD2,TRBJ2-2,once,TGCGCCAGCAGCCAAGTTGGGAGCGGGAGATACACCGGGGAGCTGTTTTTT,CASSQVGSGRYTGELFF
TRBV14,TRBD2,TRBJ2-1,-,TGTGCCAGCAGACTAGCGGGGGGCAATGAGCAGTTCTTC,CASRLAGGNEQFF
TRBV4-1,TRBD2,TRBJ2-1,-,TGCGCCAGCAGCCAACCCGGGACTAGCGGGTCGGAGCAGTTCTTC,CASSQPGTSGSEQFF
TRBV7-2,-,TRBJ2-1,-,TGTGCCAGCAGCGATCTCGGGAACTACAATGAGCAGTTCTTC,CASSDLGNYNEQFF
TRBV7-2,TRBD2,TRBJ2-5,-,TGTGCCAGCAGCTTAGCAGGAGCAGCGGGACGAGAGACCCAGTACTTC,CASSLAGAAGRETQYF
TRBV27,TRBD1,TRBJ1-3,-,TGTGCCAGCAGGTCGGACAGGGCTAGAAACACCATATATTTT,CASRSDRARNTIYF
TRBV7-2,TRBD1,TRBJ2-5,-,TGTGCCAGCAACCTAGACAGGGCATTGGAGACCCAGTACTTC,CASNLDRALETQYF
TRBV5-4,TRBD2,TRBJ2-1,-,TGTGCCAGCATCGACACTGGTAGCGGGGGGTTGTATGAGCAGTTCTTC,CASIDTGSGGLYEQFF
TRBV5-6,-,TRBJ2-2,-,TGTGCCAGCAGTTTTTTTGACAGGACGAACACCGGGGAGCTGTTTTTT,CASSFFDRTNTGELFF
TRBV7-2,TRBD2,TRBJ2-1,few,TGTGCCAGCAGAGCGGGGTGGAATGAGCAGTTCTTC,CASRAGWNEQFF
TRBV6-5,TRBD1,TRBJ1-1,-,TGTGCCAGCAGTTACGGACAGGGAGGAACTGAAGCTTTCTTT,CASSYGQGGTEAFF
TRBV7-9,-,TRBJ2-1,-,TGTGCCAGCAGCTTAGGGACAGACAATGAGCAGTTCTTC,CASSLGTDNEQFF
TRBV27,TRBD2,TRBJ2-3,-,TGTGCCAGCAGTTCCAGCGGGGGCATAGAGTATTTT,CASSSSGGIEYF
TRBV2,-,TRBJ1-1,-,TGTGCAGACACCAGGGGTCTGGGGAGCACTGAAGCTTTCTTT,CADTRGLGSTEAFF
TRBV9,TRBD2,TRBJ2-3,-,TGTGCCAGCAGCGTACTAGCGGGAGGGCATACGCAGTATTTT,CASSVLAGGHTQYF
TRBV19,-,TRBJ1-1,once,TGTGCCAGTAGTATAGGTTTAGTACGCTGGTCGGCTTTCTTT,CASSIGLVRWSAFF
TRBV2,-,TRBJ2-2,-,TGTGCCAGCAGGCAGGCCACCGGGGAGCTGTTTTTT,CASRQATGELFF
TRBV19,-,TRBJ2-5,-,TGTGCCAGTACCTGGACAGGAGGGGAGACCCAGTACTTC,CASTWTGGETQYF
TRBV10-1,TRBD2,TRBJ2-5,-,TGCGCCAGCAGGGGGACTAGAAGAACCCTCCAAGAGACCCAGTACTTC,CASRGTRRTLQETQYF
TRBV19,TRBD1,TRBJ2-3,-,TGTGCCAGTAGTATCCTACGACAGGGGAATTACACAGATACGCAGTATTTT,CASSILRQGNYTDTQYF
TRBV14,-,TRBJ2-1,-,TGTGCCAGCAGTCTGGGTCAGGGCAATGAGCAGTTCTTC,CASSLGQGNEQFF
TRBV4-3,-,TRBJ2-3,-,TGCGCCAGCAGCCAACGGGGAGCCGATACGCAGTATTTT,CASSQRGADTQYF
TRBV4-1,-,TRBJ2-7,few,TGCGCCAGCAGCCCGGGACTGATCTACGAGCAGTACTTC,CASSPGLIYEQYF
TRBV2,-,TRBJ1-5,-,TGTGCCAGCAGACTCAGGATCAATTATCAGCCCCAGCATTTT,CASRLRINYQPQHF
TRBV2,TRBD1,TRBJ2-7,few,TGTGCCAGCAGGGGGACAGGGGGCTCCTACGAGCAGTACTTC,CASRGTGGSYEQYF
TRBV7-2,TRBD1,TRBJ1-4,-,TGTGCCAGCAGGTTAATAGGGACAGCTAATGAAAAACTGTTTTTT,CASRLIGTANEKLFF
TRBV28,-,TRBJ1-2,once,TGTGCCTCCGGGGGGGGCAACTATGGCTACACCTTC,CASGGGNYGYTF
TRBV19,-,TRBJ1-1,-,TGTGCCAGTCAATCCCTCCTTGGCAGATCAATCGACACTGAAGCTTTCTTT,CASQSLLGRSIDTEAFF
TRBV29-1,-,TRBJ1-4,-,TGCAGCGTTGATGACGGACTTAATGAAAAACTGTTTTTT,CSVDDGLNEKLFF
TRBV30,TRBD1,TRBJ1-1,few,TGTGCCTGGAGGGACAGGCGGGACACTGAAGCTTTCTTT,CAWRDRRDTEAFF
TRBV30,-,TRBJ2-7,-,TGTGCCTGGGGACTTAACTACGAGCAGTACTTC,CAWGLNYEQYF